This T cell receptor (beta chain) was documented in a study of shared clonotypes between healthy human individuals. Overall study results and limits: A reduction in generation probabilities was seen for non-shared clonotypes relative to those shared by all four donors.

Germline values: CDR1 MNHEY, CDR2 SMNVEV (reference sequence). Trimming removed 9 bases from V and 4 bases from J, with 17 bases in between. The CDR3 length is 14 residues. The assay was immunoSEQ multiplex PCR, and TCRdb's table has in-frame clones only and misses some. In the table there are around 1.9 million clones, around 95% of which are singletons. CD45RO negativity and positive selection for CCR7 defined naive CD8 cells, a population that excluded terminally differentiated effector memory CD45RA+ cells. In the case of this clone: What it binds is not known.

The sample was naive CD8+ T cells from PBMCs. This TCR came from a man aged 18 to 29 in good health. Some clones in this sample may be carry-over from other donors' samples. The chain carries TRBV27 and TRBJ2-3; D is perhaps TRBD2 (6 bases). The CDR3 bases are TGTGCCAGTCGATCGGGGGTAGGTGCAGATACGCAGTATTTT. Translation: CASRSGVGADTQYF.